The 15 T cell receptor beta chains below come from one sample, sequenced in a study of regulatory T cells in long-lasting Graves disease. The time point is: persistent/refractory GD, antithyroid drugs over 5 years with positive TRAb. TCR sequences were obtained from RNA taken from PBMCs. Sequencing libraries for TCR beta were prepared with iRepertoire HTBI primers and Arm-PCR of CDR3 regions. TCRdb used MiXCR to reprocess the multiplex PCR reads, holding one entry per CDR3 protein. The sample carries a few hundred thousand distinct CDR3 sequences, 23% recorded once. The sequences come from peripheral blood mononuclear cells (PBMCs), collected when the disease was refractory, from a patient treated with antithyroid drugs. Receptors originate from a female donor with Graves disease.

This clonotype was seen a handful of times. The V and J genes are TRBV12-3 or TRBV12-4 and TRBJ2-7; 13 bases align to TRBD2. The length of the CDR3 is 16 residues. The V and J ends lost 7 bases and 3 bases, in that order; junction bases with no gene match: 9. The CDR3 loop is CASTLAGLAGDYEQYF. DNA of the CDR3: TGTGCCAGCACCTTGGCCGGACTAGCGGGGGACTACGAGCAGTACTTC.

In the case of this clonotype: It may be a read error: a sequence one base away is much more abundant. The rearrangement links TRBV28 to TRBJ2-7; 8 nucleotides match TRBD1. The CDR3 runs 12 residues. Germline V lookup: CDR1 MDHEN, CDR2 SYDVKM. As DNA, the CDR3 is TGTGTCACCTACAGGGGGGTGAACGAGCAGTACTTC. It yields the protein CVTYRGVNEQYF. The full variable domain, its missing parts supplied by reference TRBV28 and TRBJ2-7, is DVKVTQSSRYLVKRTGEKVFLECVQDMDHENMFWYRQDPGLGLRLIYFSYDVKMKEKGDIPEGYSVSREKKERFSLILESASTNQTSMYLCVTYRGVNEQYFGPGTRLTVT.

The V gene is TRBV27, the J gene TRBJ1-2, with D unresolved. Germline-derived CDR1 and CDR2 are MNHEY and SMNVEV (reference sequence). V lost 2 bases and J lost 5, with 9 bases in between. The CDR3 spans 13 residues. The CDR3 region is CASSLQGRYGYTF. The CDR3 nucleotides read TGTGCCAGCAGTTTACAAGGTCGGTATGGCTACACCTTC.

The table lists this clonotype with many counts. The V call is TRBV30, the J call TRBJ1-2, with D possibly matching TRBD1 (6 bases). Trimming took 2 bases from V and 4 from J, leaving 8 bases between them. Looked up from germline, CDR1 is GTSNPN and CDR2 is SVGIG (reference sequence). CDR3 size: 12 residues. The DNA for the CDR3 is TGTGCCTGGAGTCGACAGGTCTATGGCTACACCTTC. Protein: CAWSRQVYGYTF.

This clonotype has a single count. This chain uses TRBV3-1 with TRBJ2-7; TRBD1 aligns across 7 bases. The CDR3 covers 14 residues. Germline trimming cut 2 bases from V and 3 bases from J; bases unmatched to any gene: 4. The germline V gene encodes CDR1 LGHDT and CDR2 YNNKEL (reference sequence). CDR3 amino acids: CASSQRGQIYEQYF. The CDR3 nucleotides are TGTGCCAGCAGCCAAAGGGGACAGATCTACGAGCAGTACTTC.

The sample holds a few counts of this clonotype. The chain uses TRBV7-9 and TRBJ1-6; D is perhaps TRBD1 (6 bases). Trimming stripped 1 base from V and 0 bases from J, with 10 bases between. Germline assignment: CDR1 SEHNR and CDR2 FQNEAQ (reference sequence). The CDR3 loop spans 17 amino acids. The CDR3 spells CASSLVEGVSYNSPLHF. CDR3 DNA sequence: TGTGCCAGCAGCTTAGTAGAGGGGGTCTCCTATAATTCACCCCTCCACTTT. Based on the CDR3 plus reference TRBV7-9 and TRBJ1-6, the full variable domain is DTGVSQNPRHKITKRGQNVTFRCDPISEHNRLYWYRQTLGQGPEFLTYFQNEAQLEKSRLLSDRFSAERPKGSFSTLEIQRTEQGDSAMYLCASSLVEGVSYNSPLHFGNGTRLTVT.

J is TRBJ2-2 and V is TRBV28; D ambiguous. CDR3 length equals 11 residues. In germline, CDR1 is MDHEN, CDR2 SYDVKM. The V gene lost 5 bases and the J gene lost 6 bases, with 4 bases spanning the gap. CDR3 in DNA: TGTGCCAGCAGTGGGGCCGGGGAGCTGTTTTTT. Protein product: CASSGAGELFF.

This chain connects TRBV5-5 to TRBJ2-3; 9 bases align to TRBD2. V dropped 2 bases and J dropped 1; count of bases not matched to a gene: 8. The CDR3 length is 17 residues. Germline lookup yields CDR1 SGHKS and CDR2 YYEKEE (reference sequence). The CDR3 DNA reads TGTGCCAGCAGCTTAAAGCTTAGCGGGGGAGGCACAGATACGCAGTATTTT. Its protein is CASSLKLSGGGTDTQYF.

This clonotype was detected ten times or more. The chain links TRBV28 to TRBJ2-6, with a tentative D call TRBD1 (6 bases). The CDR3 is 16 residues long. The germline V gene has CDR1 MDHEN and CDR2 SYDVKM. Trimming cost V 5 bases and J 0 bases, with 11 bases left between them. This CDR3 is CASSRTANSGANVLTF. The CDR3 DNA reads TGTGCCAGCAGTAGGACAGCCAACTCTGGGGCCAACGTCCTGACTTTC.

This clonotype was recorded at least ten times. The CDR3 spells CSARGESGEQETQYF. CDR3 nucleotides: TGCAGTGCTAGGGGGGAGTCGGGGGAGCAAGAGACCCAGTACTTC. V usage is TRBV20-1 and J usage is TRBJ2-5; TRBD2 is a possible D gene (6 bases). Trimming removed 3 bases at V and 2 bases at J, with 16 bases between. This CDR3 has 15 amino acids. The germline CDR1 and CDR2 sequences are DFQATT and SNEGSKA (reference sequence).

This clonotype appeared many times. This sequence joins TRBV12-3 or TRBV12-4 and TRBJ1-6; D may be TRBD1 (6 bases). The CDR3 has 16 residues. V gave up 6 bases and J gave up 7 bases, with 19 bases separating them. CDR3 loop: CASSSLGGQGNSPLHF. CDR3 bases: TGTGCCAGCAGCTCGCTTGGGGGGCAGGGGAATTCACCCCTCCACTTT.

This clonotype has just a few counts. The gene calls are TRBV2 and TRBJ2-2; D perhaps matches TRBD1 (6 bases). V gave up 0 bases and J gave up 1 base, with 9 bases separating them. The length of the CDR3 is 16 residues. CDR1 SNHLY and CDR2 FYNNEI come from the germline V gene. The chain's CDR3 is CASSEAGTRNTGELFF. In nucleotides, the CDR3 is TGTGCCAGCAGTGAAGCGGGGACAAGGAACACCGGGGAGCTGTTTTTT. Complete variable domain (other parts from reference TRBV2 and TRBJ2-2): EPEVTQTPSHQVTQMGQEVILRCVPISNHLYFYWYRQILGQKVEFLVSFYNNEISEKSEIFDDQFSVERPDGSNFTLKIRSTKLEDSAMYFCASSEAGTRNTGELFFGEGSRLTVL.

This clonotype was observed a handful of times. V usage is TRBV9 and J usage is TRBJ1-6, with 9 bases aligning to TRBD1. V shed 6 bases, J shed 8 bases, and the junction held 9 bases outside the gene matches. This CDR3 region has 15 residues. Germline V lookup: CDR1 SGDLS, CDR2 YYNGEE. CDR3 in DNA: TGTGCCAGCAACCGACAGGGGGGCGCGGATTCACCCCTCCACTTT. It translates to CASNRQGGADSPLHF.

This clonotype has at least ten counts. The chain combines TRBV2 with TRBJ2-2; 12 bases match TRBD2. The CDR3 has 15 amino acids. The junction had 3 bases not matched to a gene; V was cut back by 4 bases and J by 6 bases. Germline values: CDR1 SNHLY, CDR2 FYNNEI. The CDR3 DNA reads TGTGCCAGCAGTGGACTAGCGGGAGTCCCCGGGGAGCTGTTTTTT. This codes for CASSGLAGVPGELFF.

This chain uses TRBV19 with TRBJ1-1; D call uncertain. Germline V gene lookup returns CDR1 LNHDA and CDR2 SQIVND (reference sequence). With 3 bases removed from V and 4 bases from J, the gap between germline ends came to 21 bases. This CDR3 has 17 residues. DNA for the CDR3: TGTGCCAGTAGTATCCAGCCGAGTTCAAGAACGGGCACTGAAGCTTTCTTT. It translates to CASSIQPSSRTGTEAFF.